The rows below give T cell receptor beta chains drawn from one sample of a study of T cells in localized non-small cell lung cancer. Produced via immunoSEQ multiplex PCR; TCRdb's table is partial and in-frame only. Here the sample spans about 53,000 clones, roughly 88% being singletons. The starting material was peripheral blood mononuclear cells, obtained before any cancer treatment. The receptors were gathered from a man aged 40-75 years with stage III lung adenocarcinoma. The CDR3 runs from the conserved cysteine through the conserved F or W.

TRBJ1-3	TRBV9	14	CASTGTESGNTIYF
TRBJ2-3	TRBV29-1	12	CSEARVADTQYF
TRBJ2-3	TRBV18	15	CASSPGGLKVDTQYF
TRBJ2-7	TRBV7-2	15	CASSLGTSVDYEQYF
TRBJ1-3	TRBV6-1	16	CASSEVAISSGNTIYF
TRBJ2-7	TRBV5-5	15	CASSLQGKVSYEQYF
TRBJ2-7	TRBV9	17	CASSVGILGLSKGEQYF
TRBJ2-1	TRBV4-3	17	CASSQDARTGSYNEQFF
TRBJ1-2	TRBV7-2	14	CASSTGTKRYGYTF
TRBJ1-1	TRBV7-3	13	CASRLSWNTEAFF
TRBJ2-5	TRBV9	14	CASSVGYREETQYF
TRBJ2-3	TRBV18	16	CASSPEGGAGTDTQYF
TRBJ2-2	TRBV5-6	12	CASSLNTGELFF